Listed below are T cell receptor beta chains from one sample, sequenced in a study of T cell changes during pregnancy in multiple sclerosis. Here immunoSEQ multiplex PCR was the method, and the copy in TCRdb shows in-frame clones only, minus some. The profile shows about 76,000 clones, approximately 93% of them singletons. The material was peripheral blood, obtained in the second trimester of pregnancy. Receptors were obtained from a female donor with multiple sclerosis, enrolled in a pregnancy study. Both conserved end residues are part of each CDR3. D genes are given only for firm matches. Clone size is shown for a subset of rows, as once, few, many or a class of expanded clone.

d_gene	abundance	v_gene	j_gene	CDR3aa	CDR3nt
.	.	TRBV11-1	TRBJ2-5	CASSSRTARFQETQYF	TGTGCCAGCAGCTCGCGGACAGCCAGGTTTCAAGAGACCCAGTACTTC
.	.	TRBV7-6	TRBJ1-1	CASSLRGNTEAFF	TGTGCCAGCAGCTTACGAGGGAACACTGAAGCTTTCTTT
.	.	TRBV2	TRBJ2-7	CASSEAGRGSYEQYF	TGTGCCAGCAGTGAAGCGGGCCGGGGGTCCTACGAGCAGTACTTC
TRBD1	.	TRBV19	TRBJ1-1	CASSTRDSATEAFF	TGTGCCAGTAGTACCCGGGACAGCGCTACTGAAGCTTTCTTT
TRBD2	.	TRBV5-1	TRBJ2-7	CASCLAGVPYEQYF	TGCGCCAGTTGTCTAGCGGGGGTTCCCTACGAGCAGTACTTC
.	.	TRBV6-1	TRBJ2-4	CASSVRPENIQYF	TGTGCCAGCAGTGTGAGGCCCGAAAACATTCAGTACTTC
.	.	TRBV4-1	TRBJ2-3	CASKSKISGGSDTQYF	TGCGCCAGCAAATCGAAAATCAGTGGAGGGTCCGATACGCAGTATTTT
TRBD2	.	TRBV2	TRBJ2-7	CASSEGLARAYEQYF	TGTGCCAGCAGTGAAGGACTAGCGAGGGCCTACGAGCAGTACTTC
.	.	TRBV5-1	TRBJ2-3	CASSLGVSGATDTQYF	TGCGCCAGCAGCTTGGGTGTTAGCGGAGCCACAGATACGCAGTATTTT
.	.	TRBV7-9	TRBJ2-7	CASSEGYEQYF	TGTGCCAGCAGCGAGGGCTACGAGCAGTACTTC
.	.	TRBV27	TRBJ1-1	CASSFGGVDTEAFF	TGTGCCAGCAGTTTCGGGGGGGTAGACACTGAAGCTTTCTTT
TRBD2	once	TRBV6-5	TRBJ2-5	CASKRDLGGETQYF	TGTGCCAGCAAGCGGGACCTCGGGGGGGAGACCCAGTACTTC
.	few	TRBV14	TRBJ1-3	CASSQDVWRAIYF	TGTGCCAGCAGCCAAGATGTGTGGAGAGCCATATATTTT
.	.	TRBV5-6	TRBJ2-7	CASSPTGYEQYF	TGTGCCAGCAGCCCTACGGGATACGAGCAGTACTTC
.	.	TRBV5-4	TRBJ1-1	CASSLEQGYTEAFF	TGTGCCAGCAGCTTGGAGCAGGGTTACACTGAAGCTTTCTTT
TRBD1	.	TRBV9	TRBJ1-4	CASSGYDRDNEKLFF	TGTGCCAGCAGCGGATATGACAGGGATAATGAAAAACTGTTTTTT
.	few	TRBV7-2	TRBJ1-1	CASSYAGDLNTEAFF	TGTGCCAGCAGCTATGCGGGTGACTTGAACACTGAAGCTTTCTTT
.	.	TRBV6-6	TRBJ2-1	CASSYSGLEQFF	TGTGCCAGCAGTTACTCGGGGCTTGAGCAGTTCTTC
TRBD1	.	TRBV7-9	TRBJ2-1	CASSLDPQGNEQFF	TGTGCCAGCAGCTTGGATCCACAGGGGAATGAGCAGTTCTTC
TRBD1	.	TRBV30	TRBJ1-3	CAWSVLKGGFGNTIYF	TGTGCCTGGAGTGTACTAAAAGGGGGCTTTGGAAACACCATATATTTT
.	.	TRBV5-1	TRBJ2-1	CASSLAGDNEQFF	TGCGCCAGCAGCTTGGCGGGGGACAATGAGCAGTTCTTC
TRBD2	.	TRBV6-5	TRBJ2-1	CASSFETSGYNEQFF	TGTGCCAGCAGCTTCGAGACTAGCGGGTACAATGAGCAGTTCTTC
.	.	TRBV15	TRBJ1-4	CATSDGGDWEKLFF	TGTGCCACCAGCGACGGGGGGGACTGGGAGAAACTGTTTTTT
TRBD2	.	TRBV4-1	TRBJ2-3	CASSQGLAGGSDTQYF	TGCGCCAGCAGCCAGGGACTAGCGGGGGGATCAGATACGCAGTATTTT
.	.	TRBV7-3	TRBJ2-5	CASSLSAGLGETQYF	TGTGCCAGCAGCTTATCGGCAGGGCTCGGGGAGACCCAGTACTTC
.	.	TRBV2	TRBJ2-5	CASSGAGVKETQYF	TGTGCCAGCAGTGGGGCAGGGGTAAAGGAGACCCAGTACTTC
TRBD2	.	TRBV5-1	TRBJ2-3	CASSASGTSIYTQYF	TGCGCCAGCAGCGCTTCCGGGACTAGTATATATACGCAGTATTTT
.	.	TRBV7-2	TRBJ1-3	CASSVSVDSGNTIYF	TGTGCCAGCAGCGTGAGTGTAGACTCTGGAAACACCATATATTTT
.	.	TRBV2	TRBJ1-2	CASLLGGTDYGYTF	TGTGCCAGCCTTCTAGGCGGGACTGACTATGGCTACACCTTC
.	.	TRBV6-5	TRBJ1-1	CASRTGWNTEAFF	TGTGCCAGCAGAACAGGATGGAACACTGAAGCTTTCTTT
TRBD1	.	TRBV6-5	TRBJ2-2	CASRGQASRPGELFF	TGTGCCAGCAGGGGACAGGCAAGTCGCCCCGGGGAGCTGTTTTTT
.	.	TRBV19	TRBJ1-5	CASSIHAGDSNQPQHF	TGTGCCAGTAGTATACACGCAGGCGATAGCAATCAGCCCCAGCATTTT
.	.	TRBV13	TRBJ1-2	CASSSGRDLYGYTF	TGTGCCAGCAGCTCGGGGAGAGATTTATATGGCTACACCTTC
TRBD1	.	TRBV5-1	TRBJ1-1	CASSLEVIRQGVHTEAFF	TGCGCCAGCAGCTTGGAGGTCATACGACAGGGCGTTCACACTGAAGCTTTCTTT
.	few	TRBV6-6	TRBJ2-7	CASSLYQAEQYF	TGTGCCAGCAGTTTGTATCAGGCTGAGCAGTACTTC
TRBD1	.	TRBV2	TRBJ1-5	CASNRGQGPSQPQHF	TGTGCCAGCAACCGGGGACAGGGGCCTTCGCAGCCCCAGCATTTT
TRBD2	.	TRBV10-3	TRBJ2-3	CAISEPSSGRAAGTQYF	TGTGCCATCAGTGAGCCTTCTAGCGGGAGGGCCGCGGGTACGCAGTATTTT
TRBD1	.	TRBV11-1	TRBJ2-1	CASSLGQGAMPSNEQFF	TGTGCCAGCAGCTTAGGGCAGGGGGCGATGCCCTCTAATGAGCAGTTCTTC
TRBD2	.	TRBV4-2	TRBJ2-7	CASSQDPSGEQYF	TGTGCCAGCAGCCAAGATCCTAGCGGAGAGCAGTACTTC
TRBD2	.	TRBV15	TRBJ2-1	CATSRDPRGGFNEQFF	TGTGCCACCAGCAGAGATCCCCGCGGGGGATTCAATGAGCAGTTCTTC
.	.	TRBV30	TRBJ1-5	CAWSVQGANQPQHF	TGTGCCTGGAGTGTACAGGGCGCCAATCAGCCCCAGCATTTT
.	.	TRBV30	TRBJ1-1	CAWSEHREAFF	TGTGCCTGGAGTGAGCACCGTGAAGCTTTCTTT
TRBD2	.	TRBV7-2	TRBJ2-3	CASSLATSGVYTDTQYF	TGTGCCAGCAGCCTTGCGACTAGCGGGGTATACACAGATACGCAGTATTTT
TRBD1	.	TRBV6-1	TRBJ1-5	CASSEHPLTGAGQPQHF	TGTGCCAGCAGTGAACACCCTTTGACAGGGGCTGGACAGCCCCAGCATTTT
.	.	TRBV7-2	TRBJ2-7	CASSLGLGQYF	TGTGCCAGCAGCCTCGGGTTGGGGCAGTACTTC
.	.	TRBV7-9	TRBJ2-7	CASTRGPYEQYF	TGTGCCAGCACCAGGGGTCCATACGAGCAGTACTTC
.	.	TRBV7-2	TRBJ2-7	CASSLGTTVTYEQYF	TGTGCCAGCAGCTTAGGTACGACAGTCACCTACGAGCAGTACTTC
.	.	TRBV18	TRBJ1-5	CASSAHPQGVNQPQHF	TGTGCCAGCTCAGCACACCCCCAGGGTGTCAATCAGCCCCAGCATTTT
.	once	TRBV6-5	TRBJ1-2	CASSWDTNYGYTF	TGTGCCAGCAGTTGGGACACTAACTATGGCTACACCTTC
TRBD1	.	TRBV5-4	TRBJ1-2	CASNGQGVGYGYTF	TGTGCCAGCAACGGACAGGGGGTTGGGTATGGCTACACCTTC
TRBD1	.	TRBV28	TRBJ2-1	CASSLPTGMDTNEQFF	TGTGCCAGCAGTCTACCGACAGGGATGGACACCAATGAGCAGTTCTTC
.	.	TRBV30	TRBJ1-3	CACTSSGNTIYF	TGTGCCTGCACGAGCTCTGGAAACACCATATATTTT
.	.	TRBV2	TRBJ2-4	CASSEDGANIQYF	TGTGCCAGCAGTGAAGATGGGGCAAACATTCAGTACTTC
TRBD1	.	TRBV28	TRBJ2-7	CASRAGTGSAYEQYF	TGTGCCAGCAGGGCCGGGACAGGGTCAGCCTACGAGCAGTACTTC
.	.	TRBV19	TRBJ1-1	CASSIDTNLNTEAFF	TGTGCCAGTAGTATTGACACCAACTTGAACACTGAAGCTTTCTTT
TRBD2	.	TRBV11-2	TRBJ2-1	CASSPGGAGVSSYNEQFF	TGTGCCAGCAGCCCGGGGGGAGCGGGGGTGAGCTCCTACAATGAGCAGTTCTTC
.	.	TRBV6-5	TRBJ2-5	CASSALQETQYF	TGTGCCAGCAGTGCGTTGCAAGAGACCCAGTACTTC
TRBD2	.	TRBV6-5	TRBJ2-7	CASISGSYEQYF	TGTGCCAGCATTAGCGGGAGCTACGAGCAGTACTTC
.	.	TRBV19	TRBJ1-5	CASSTGMEPQHF	TGTGCCAGTAGCACAGGGATGGAGCCCCAGCATTTT